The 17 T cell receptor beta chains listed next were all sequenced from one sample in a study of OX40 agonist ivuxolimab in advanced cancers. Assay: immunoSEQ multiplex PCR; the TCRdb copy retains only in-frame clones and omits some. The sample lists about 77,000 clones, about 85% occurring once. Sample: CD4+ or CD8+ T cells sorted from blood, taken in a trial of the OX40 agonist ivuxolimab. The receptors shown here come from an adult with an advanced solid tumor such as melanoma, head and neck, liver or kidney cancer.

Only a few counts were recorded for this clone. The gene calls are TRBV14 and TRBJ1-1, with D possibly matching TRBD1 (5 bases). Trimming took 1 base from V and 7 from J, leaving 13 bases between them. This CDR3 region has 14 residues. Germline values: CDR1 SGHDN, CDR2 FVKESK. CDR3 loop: CASSQAGGLYEAFF. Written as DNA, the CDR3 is TGTGCCAGCAGCCAAGCCGGGGGGTTATATGAAGCTTTCTTT.

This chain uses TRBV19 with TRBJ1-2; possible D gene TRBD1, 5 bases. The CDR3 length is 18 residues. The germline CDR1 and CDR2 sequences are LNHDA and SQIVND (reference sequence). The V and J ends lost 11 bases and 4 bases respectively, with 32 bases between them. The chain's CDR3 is CASKPDAGQARRGYGYTF. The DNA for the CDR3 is TGTGCCTCAAAACCCGACGCGGGGCAGGCCAGGAGGGGCTATGGCTACACCTTC.

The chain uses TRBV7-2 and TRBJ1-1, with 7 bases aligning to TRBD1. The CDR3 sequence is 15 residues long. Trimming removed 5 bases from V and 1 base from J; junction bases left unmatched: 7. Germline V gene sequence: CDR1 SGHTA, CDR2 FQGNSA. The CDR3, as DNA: TGTGCCAGCAGCGCCCTCGGACAGGCGAACACTGAAGCTTTCTTT. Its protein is CASSALGQANTEAFF.

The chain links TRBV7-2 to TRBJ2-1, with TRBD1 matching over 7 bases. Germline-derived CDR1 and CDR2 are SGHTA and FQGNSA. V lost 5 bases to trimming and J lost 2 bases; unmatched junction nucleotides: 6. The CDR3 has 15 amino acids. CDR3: CASSPGTVAYNEQFF. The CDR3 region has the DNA TGTGCCAGCAGCCCAGGGACAGTAGCCTACAATGAGCAGTTCTTC.

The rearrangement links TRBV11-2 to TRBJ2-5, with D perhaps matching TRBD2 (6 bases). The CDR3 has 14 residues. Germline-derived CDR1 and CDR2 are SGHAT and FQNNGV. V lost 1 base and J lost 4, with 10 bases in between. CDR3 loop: CASSLVAGPETQYF. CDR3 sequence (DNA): TGTGCCAGCAGCTTAGTGGCGGGGCCAGAGACCCAGTACTTC.

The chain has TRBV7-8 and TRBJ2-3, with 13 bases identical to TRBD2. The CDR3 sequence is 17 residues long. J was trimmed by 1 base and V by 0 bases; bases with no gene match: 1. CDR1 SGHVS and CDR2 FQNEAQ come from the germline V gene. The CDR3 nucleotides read TGTGCCAGCAGCTTAGCCACTAGCGGGGGGGGCACAGATACGCAGTATTTT. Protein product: CASSLATSGGGTDTQYF.

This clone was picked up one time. The CDR3 region is CASSQDGTFYGYTF. The CDR3 DNA reads TGTGCCAGCAGCCAAGACGGGACCTTCTATGGCTACACCTTC. The V call is TRBV11-1, the J call TRBJ1-2; perhaps TRBD1 as D (5 bases). The CDR3 spans 14 residues. The germline CDR1 and CDR2 sequences are SGHAT and FQDESV (reference sequence). Trimming stripped 5 bases from V and 4 bases from J, with 14 bases between.

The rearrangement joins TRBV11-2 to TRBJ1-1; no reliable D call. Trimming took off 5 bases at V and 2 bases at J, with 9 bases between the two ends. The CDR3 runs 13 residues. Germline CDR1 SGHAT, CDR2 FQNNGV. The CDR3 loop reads CASSRGLNTEAFF. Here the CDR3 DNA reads TGTGCCAGCAGCCGAGGTTTAAACACTGAAGCTTTCTTT.

The CDR3 loop is CASSFGRLGHDTQYF. As DNA, the CDR3 is TGTGCCAGCAGCTTTGGTCGGCTGGGGCATGATACGCAGTATTTT. The chain links TRBV7-2 to TRBJ2-3, with D possibly being TRBD1 (5 bases). The V and J ends lost 3 bases and 6 bases respectively, with 16 bases between them. The CDR3 consists of 15 residues. CDR1 and CDR2 (germline): SGHTA, FQGNSA.

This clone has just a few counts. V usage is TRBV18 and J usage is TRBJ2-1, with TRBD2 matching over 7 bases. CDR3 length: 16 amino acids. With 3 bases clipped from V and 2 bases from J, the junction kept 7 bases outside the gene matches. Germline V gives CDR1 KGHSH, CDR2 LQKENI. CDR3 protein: CASSPGEGYAYNEQFF. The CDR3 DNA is TGTGCCAGCTCACCCGGGGAGGGATACGCCTACAATGAGCAGTTCTTC.

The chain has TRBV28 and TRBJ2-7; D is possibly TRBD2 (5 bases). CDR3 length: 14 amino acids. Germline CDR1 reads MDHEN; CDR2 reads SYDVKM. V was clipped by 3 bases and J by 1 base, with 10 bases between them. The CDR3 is CASSLLAPSYEQYF. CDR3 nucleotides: TGTGCCAGCAGTTTGCTAGCCCCATCCTACGAGCAGTACTTC.

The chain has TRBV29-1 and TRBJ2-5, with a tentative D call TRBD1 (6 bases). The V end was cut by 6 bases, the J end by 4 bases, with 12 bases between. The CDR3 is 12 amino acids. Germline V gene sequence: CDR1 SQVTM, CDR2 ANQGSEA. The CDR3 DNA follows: TGCAGCGTGGGGCTGGGGGCAGAGACCCAGTACTTC. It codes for CSVGLGAETQYF.

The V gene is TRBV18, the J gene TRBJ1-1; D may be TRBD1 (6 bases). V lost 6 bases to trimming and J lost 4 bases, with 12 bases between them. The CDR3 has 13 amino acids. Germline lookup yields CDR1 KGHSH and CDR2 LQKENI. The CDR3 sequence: CASSEAGATEAFF. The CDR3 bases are TGTGCCAGCTCTGAGGCAGGGGCCACTGAAGCTTTCTTT.

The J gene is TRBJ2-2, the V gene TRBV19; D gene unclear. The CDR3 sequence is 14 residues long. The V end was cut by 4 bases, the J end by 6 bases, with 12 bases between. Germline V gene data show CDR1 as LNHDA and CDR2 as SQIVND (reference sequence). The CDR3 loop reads CASSRSLLSGELFF. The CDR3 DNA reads TGTGCCAGTAGTAGGTCGCTCCTTTCCGGGGAGCTGTTTTTT.

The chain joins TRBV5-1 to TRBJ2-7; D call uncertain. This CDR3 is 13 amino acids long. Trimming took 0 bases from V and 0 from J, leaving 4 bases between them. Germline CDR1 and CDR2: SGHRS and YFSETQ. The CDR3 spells CASSLVDSYEQYF. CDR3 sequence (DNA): TGCGCCAGCAGCTTGGTGGACTCCTACGAGCAGTACTTC.

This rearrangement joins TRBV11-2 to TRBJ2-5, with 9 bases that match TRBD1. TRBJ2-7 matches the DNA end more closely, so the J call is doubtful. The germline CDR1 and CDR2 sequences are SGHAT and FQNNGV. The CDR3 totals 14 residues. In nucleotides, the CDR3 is TGTGCCAGCAGCTCCTGGGACAGGGAGTACGAGCAGTACTTC. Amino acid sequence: CASSSWDREYEQYF.

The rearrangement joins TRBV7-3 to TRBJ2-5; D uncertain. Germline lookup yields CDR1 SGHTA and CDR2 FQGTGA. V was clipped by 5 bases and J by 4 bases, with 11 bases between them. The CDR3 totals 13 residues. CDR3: CASSPSRGETQYF. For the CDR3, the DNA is TGTGCCAGCAGCCCCTCCCGTGGAGAGACCCAGTACTTC.